The TCR beta chain under discussion was sequenced for a study of control samples from healthy donors and cancer patients (TCRdb year 2020). As encoded in the germline V gene, CDR1 is SGHDN while CDR2 is FVKESK. Cut back by 4 bases and 4 bases, the V and J ends lie 17 bases apart. CDR3 length: 16 amino acids, cysteine to phenylalanine. The sequence is cut down to CDR3 DNA, 48 bases in frame from base 1. Of note for this clone: Its antigen is currently not known. Base qualities were left out, and no much larger clone turns up one base away.

Receptor libraries were prepared by the immunoSEQ multiplex PCR assay. Drawn from immuneACCESS, this table holds only the in-frame rearrangements with V and J called that TCRdb kept. Clones are partly lost; checked studies trace under half to an unresolved V gene and leave the rest unexplained. In all, the sample holds around 94,000 clones, and about 90% of those were seen once. The top ten clonotypes cover 2% to 2.5% of the sample. The V and J genes are TRBV14 and TRBJ1-3; matching of 6 bases hints at TRBD1 as the D gene. This TCR came from a woman in her late teens or twenties in good health. Sequencing was performed on blood. The bases read TGTGCCAGCAGCCGATCGTTACAGGGAACAGGAAACACCATATATTTT. Translated, it gives CASSRSLQGTGNTIYF. Here the CDR3 is joined to the reference TRBV14 and TRBJ1-3 genes, and the full variable domain is: EAGVTQFPSHSVIEKGQTVTLRCDPISGHDNLYWYRRVMGKEIKFLLHFVKESKQDESGMPNNRFLAERTGGTYSTLKVQPAELEDSGVYFCASSRSLQGTGNTIYFGEGSWLTVV.